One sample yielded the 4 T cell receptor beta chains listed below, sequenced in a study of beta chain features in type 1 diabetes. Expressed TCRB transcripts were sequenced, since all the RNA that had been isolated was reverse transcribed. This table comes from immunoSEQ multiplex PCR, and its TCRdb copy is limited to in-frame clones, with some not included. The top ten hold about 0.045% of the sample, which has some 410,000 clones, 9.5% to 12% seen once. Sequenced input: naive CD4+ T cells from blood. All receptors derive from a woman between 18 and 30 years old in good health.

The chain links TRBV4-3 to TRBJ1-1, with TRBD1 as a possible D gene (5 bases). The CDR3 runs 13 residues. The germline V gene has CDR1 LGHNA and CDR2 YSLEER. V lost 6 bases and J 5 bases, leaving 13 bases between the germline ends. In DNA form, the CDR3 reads TGCGCCAGCAGGAAGCAGGGAGTAACTGAAGCTTTCTTT. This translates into CASRKQGVTEAFF.

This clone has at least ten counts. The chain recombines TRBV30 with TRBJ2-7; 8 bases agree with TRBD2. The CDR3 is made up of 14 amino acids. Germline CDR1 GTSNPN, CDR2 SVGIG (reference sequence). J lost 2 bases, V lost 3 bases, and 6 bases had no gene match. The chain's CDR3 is CAWSLGLAAYEQYF. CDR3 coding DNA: TGTGCCTGGAGCCTAGGACTAGCAGCCTACGAGCAGTACTTC.

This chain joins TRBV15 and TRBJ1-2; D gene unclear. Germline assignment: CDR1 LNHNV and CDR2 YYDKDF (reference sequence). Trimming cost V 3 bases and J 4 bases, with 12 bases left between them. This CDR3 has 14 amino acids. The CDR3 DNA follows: TGTGCCACCAGCAGGGGAAGGGCTATCTATGGCTACACCTTC. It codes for CATSRGRAIYGYTF.

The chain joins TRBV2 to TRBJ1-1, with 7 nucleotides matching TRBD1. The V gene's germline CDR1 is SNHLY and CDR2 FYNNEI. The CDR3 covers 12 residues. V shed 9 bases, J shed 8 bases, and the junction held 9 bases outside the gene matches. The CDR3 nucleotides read TGTGCCAGTCACTTGGGACAGTCAGAAGCTTTCTTT. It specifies CASHLGQSEAFF.